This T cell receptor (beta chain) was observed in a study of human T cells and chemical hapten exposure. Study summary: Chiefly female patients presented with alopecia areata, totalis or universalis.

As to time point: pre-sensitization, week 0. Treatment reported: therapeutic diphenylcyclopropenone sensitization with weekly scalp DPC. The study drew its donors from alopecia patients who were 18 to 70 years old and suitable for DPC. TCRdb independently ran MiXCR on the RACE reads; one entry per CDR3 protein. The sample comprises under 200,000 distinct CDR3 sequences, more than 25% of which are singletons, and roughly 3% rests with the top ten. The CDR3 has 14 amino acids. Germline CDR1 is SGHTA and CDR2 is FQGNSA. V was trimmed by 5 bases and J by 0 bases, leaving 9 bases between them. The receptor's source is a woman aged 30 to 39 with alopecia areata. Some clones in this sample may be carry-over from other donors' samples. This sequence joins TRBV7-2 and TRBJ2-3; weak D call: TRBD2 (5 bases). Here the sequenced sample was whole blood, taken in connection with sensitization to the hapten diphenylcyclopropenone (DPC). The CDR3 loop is CASSPGLSTDTQYF. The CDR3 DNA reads TGTGCCAGCAGCCCTGGACTCAGCACAGATACGCAGTATTTT.